This T cell receptor (beta chain) appears in the sequencing data of a study of cytomegalovirus exposure and HLA in healthy donors. Unmatched junction bases numbered 7, after V lost 0 bases and J lost 8 bases. From germline, CDR1 is SGDLS and CDR2 YYNGEE. CDR3 length: 14 residues. With regard to this clone: Its antigen is unidentified.

Study findings and constraints: Among the sequence variants, a highly shared cluster was likely an artifact of sequencing. An Asian-associated ancestry cluster reportedly showed fewer N-insertions than the approximately 630-donor mean in a later analysis. Presence/absence comparisons presumed near-even sequencing depth among donors. Associated with cytomegalovirus, according to the listing, were around 160 TCR beta chains.

PCR used 60 Vbeta primers and 13 Jbeta primers. Generated by immunoSEQ multiplex PCR, the TCRdb table keeps only in-frame clones and is missing some. The repertoire has 95,000 or so clones, around 81% of them found once; the top ten carry 4.2%. Specimen: PBMCs. V is TRBV9 and J is TRBJ1-2, with TRBD1 matching 7 bases. The source is a woman in her 70s in good health and CMV-seropositive. Here the CDR3 DNA reads TGTGCCAGCAGCGTAGTTGAGGGGGCGATGGGCTACACCTTC. It is translated as CASSVVEGAMGYTF.